This T cell receptor (beta chain) originates from a study of blood T cell repertoires in COVID-19. Study at large: Italy, Spain and the United States were the sources of the convalescent and acute COVID-19 samples. The cDNA or gDNA used as material had been derived from T cells, B-cell-depleted T cells, or PBMCs.

Original data processing: Using reference gene primer amplification, nucleated cell counts were estimated. Profiling relied on immunoSEQ multiplex PCR, and the TCRdb table lists in-frame clones only, not all of them. D and trimming were read from the DNA, whereas the V and J calls and clone size are those reported in that table. This sample carries 100,000 or so clones, about 85% of them seen once, and the ten largest clones take about 1.8%. The sequenced sample consisted of peripheral blood. The clonotype was recovered from a woman in her sixties or seventies with active or convalescent COVID-19.

In DNA, the CDR3 is TGTGCCAGCAGCGCGGGCGGGGGGAAAGAGACCCAGTACTTC. Translating gives CASSAGGGKETQYF. This chain links TRBV7-2 with TRBJ2-5, with 8 bases matching TRBD2. From germline, CDR1 is SGHTA and CDR2 FQGNSA. The CDR3 extends over 14 amino acids. Trimming removed 5 bases from V and 3 bases from J; junction bases left unmatched: 5.